This TCR beta chain came from a study of cytomegalovirus exposure and HLA in healthy donors. Whole-study context: From 170 million or so T cells, an earlier analysis saw roughly 100 million unique TCR beta sequences. Study-wide points: Other equally common chains were less clonally expanded than HLA-associated TCR beta chains, a later analysis showed. Fewer N-insertions (relative to the approximately 670-donor mean) were reportedly seen in an Asian-associated ancestry cluster in a later analysis.

Germline V gene sequence: CDR1 SEHNR, CDR2 FQNEAQ (reference sequence). The CDR3 length is 19 residues. V was trimmed by 4 bases and J by 0 bases, leaving 22 bases between them. Primers included in the PCR were 60 Vbeta and 13 Jbeta primers. The table came from immunoSEQ multiplex PCR; TCRdb's copy has only in-frame clones and leaves some out. Its table records about 140,000 clones. Worth noting for this clone: Antigen specificity is unknown.

This sequence joins TRBV7-9 and TRBJ2-1; the D gene is possibly TRBD2 (6 bases). The sequence was obtained from a male donor in good health and CMV-seronegative. The sample comprised PBMCs. The CDR3 region has the DNA TGTGCCAGCAGCTCCCGGTTGTCCCAAAGCGGGCCCTCCTACAATGAGCAGTTCTTC. This encodes CASSSRLSQSGPSYNEQFF.